These T cell receptor beta chains were read from a single sample in a study of T cell repertoires and HLA-DP antigens. Profiled with immunoSEQ multiplex PCR; TCRdb holds only in-frame clones, not every one. In the table there are more than 90,000 clones, around 93% of which are singletons. What these receptors recognize is not known. The specimen was CD4+ T cells from PBMCs. The receptors were sampled from a woman aged 18 to 35 in good health and CMV-seronegative. The CDR3 runs from the conserved cysteine through the conserved F or W. Each record gives: V gene, CDR3 length, J gene, CDR3 protein.

v_call: TRBV27
cdr3_length: 16
j_call: TRBJ2-2
cdr3_aa: CASSGGTGRSLMELFF

v_call: TRBV28
cdr3_length: 12
j_call: TRBJ1-5
cdr3_aa: CASSLWAQPQHF

v_call: TRBV7-6
cdr3_length: 13
j_call: TRBJ1-1
cdr3_aa: CASSSDSGGEAFF

v_call: TRBV29-1
cdr3_length: 12
j_call: TRBJ2-3
cdr3_aa: CSASTSTDTQYF

v_call: TRBV25-1
cdr3_length: 15
j_call: TRBJ2-5
cdr3_aa: CASSDTGGHQETQYF

v_call: TRBV15
cdr3_length: 14
j_call: TRBJ2-7
cdr3_aa: CATSGGGSSYEQYF

v_call: TRBV2
cdr3_length: 14
j_call: TRBJ1-1
cdr3_aa: CASSAPGRGLFAFF

v_call: TRBV2
cdr3_length: 19
j_call: TRBJ2-6
cdr3_aa: CASNQKRQPDLSGANVLTF

v_call: TRBV11-2
cdr3_length: 15
j_call: TRBJ2-1
cdr3_aa: CASQAGGTAYNEQFF

v_call: TRBV29-1
cdr3_length: 14
j_call: TRBJ2-5
cdr3_aa: CSVRPRGPQETQYF

v_call: TRBV11-1
cdr3_length: 14
j_call: TRBJ2-3
cdr3_aa: CASSFLTLTDTQYF

v_call: TRBV7-9
cdr3_length: 15
j_call: TRBJ1-2
cdr3_aa: CASSFLRDRANGYTF

v_call: TRBV6-1
cdr3_length: 17
j_call: TRBJ2-7
cdr3_aa: CASSEPGKLAGAYEQYF

v_call: TRBV5-1
cdr3_length: 18
j_call: TRBJ2-3
cdr3_aa: CAAGGVRGGPSSTDTQYF

v_call: TRBV5-8
cdr3_length: 13
j_call: TRBJ2-5
cdr3_aa: CASSPRGKETQYF

v_call: TRBV5-1
cdr3_length: 15
j_call: TRBJ1-2
cdr3_aa: CASSLTLGTTDGYTF

v_call: TRBV27
cdr3_length: 13
j_call: TRBJ1-6
cdr3_aa: CATSTEGYSPLHF

v_call: TRBV5-1
cdr3_length: 14
j_call: TRBJ2-1
cdr3_aa: CASSSRDTYNEQFF

v_call: TRBV19
cdr3_length: 15
j_call: TRBJ1-5
cdr3_aa: CASRLDTGSNQPQHF

v_call: TRBV4-1
cdr3_length: 15
j_call: TRBJ1-2
cdr3_aa: CASSQENFGGHGYTF

v_call: TRBV2
cdr3_length: 15
j_call: TRBJ2-6
cdr3_aa: CASSDGDTGANVLTF

v_call: TRBV30
cdr3_length: 13
j_call: TRBJ2-1
cdr3_aa: CAWSVGSPNEQFF

v_call: TRBV4-1
cdr3_length: 16
j_call: TRBJ1-2
cdr3_aa: CASSQGGQGHNYGYTF

v_call: TRBV28
cdr3_length: 20
j_call: TRBJ2-1
cdr3_aa: CASSFGLAGGRELKYNEQFF

v_call: TRBV19
cdr3_length: 14
j_call: TRBJ2-2
cdr3_aa: CATYPTGFTGELFF